These 11 T cell receptor beta chains originate from one sample sequenced in a study of blood T cell dynamics during melanoma immunotherapy. Generated by immunoSEQ multiplex PCR, the TCRdb table keeps only in-frame clones and is missing some. The data contain over 9,000 clones, around nine tenths of them singletons. Time point indicated: week 3, after first cycle of checkpoint inhibitor. The sample consisted of blood, taken from a patient treated with checkpoint blockade. The receptors originated from a human donor with melanoma.

This clone was seen a single time. The chain has TRBV7-2 and TRBJ2-7; 7 nucleotides match TRBD2. The CDR3 length is 14 residues. V shed 1 base, J shed 3 bases, and the junction held 3 bases outside the gene matches. CDR1 SGHTA and CDR2 FQGNSA come from the germline V gene. CDR3 sequence (DNA): TGTGCCAGCAGCTTAGGTGGGGAGGGCTACGAGCAGTACTTC. It yields the protein CASSLGGEGYEQYF.

V is TRBV5-6 and J is TRBJ1-2; D not resolved. The CDR3 is 10 amino acids. Germline V gives CDR1 SGHDT, CDR2 YYEEEE. The ends were cut back, 1 base at V and 5 bases at J, with 0 bases in the middle. CDR3 protein: CASSLYGYTF. The CDR3, as DNA: TGTGCCAGCAGCTTGTATGGCTACACCTTC.

In this sample, this clone turned up once. CDR3 nucleotides: TGCGCCAGCAGCCACTCCCCGGGACTCCAATGGGCTGAAGCTTTCTTT. Protein sequence: CASSHSPGLQWAEAFF. The chain recombines TRBV4-3 with TRBJ1-1; weak D call: TRBD1 (5 bases). V was trimmed by 3 bases and J by 6 bases, leaving 20 bases between them. CDR1 LGHNA and CDR2 YSLEER come from the germline V gene. The CDR3 covers 16 residues.

The chain carries TRBV30 and TRBJ2-6; D is ambiguous. The CDR3 runs 15 residues. Germline CDR1 is GTSNPN and CDR2 is SVGIG (reference sequence). Trimming left V 2 bases short and J 1 base short, with 9 bases between. The CDR3 region has the DNA TGTGCCTGGAGTCTCCTTGGGTCTGGGGCCAACGTCCTGACTTTC. Amino acid sequence: CAWSLLGSGANVLTF.

CDR3 sequence reads: CASSRDRKETQYF. CDR3 coding DNA: TGTGCCAGCAGCCGAGACAGAAAAGAGACCCAGTACTTC. This chain joins TRBV2 and TRBJ2-5; TRBD1 is a possible D gene (5 bases). This CDR3 contains 13 residues. Germline V gene lookup returns CDR1 SNHLY and CDR2 FYNNEI. V gave up 6 bases and J gave up 3 bases, with 11 bases separating them.

This clone was seen a few times. The chain has TRBV10-3 and TRBJ1-1; TRBD1 might be the D (6 bases). Germline V gene lookup returns CDR1 ENHRY and CDR2 SYGVKD. V was clipped by 6 bases and J by 1 base, with 6 bases between them. There are 12 residues in the CDR3. As DNA, the CDR3 is TGTGCCATCAGGGGACAGAACACTGAAGCTTTCTTT. This encodes CAIRGQNTEAFF.

The chain carries TRBV11-2 and TRBJ2-3, with 9 positions matching TRBD2. The CDR3 consists of 16 residues. Germline CDR1 reads SGHAT; CDR2 reads FQNNGV. The V gene end was trimmed by 0 bases and the J gene end by 2 bases; junction bases not matched to a gene: 3. The CDR3 sequence is CASSLEQRGVTDTQYF. CDR3 in DNA: TGTGCCAGCAGCTTAGAACAGCGGGGGGTCACAGATACGCAGTATTTT. The full variable domain, in which reference TRBV11-2 and TRBJ2-3 provide the parts outside the CDR3, is EAGVAQSPRYKIIEKRQSVAFWCNPISGHATLYWYQQILGQGPKLLIQFQNNGVVDDSQLPKDRFSAERLKGVDSTLKIQPAKLEDSAVYLCASSLEQRGVTDTQYFGPGTRLTVL.

This chain uses TRBV19 with TRBJ1-2, with no clear D. There are 14 residues in the CDR3. V was clipped by 0 bases and J by 5 bases, with 10 bases between them. Germline lookup yields CDR1 LNHDA and CDR2 SQIVND (reference sequence). The CDR3 nucleotides read TGTGCCAGTAGTATAGAAGCCAGGAGTTATGGCTACACCTTC. The encoded protein is CASSIEARSYGYTF.

The chain uses TRBV20-1 and TRBJ1-2; D remains unclear. Trimming cost V 6 bases and J 8 bases, with 10 bases left between them. The CDR3 has 10 residues. The germline V gene encodes CDR1 DFQATT and CDR2 SNEGSKA (reference sequence). The CDR3 loop reads CSARSGGYTF. For the CDR3, the DNA is TGCAGTGCCCGCAGTGGGGGCTACACCTTC.

V gene TRBV6-5 combines with J gene TRBJ1-2; D gene uncertain. Trimming took off 0 bases at V and 5 bases at J, with 7 bases between the two ends. Germline CDR1 and CDR2: MNHEY and SVGAGI. The CDR3 has 13 amino acids. For the CDR3, the DNA is TGTGCCAGCAGTTACTCGGAGAGATATGGCTACACCTTC. Amino acids: CASSYSERYGYTF.

The chain is built from TRBV5-5 and TRBJ2-1; D gene ambiguous. The CDR3 extends over 14 amino acids. V lost 1 base to trimming and J lost 8 bases, with 13 bases between them. CDR1 is SGHKS and CDR2 is YYEKEE in the germline V gene (reference sequence). For the CDR3, the DNA is TGTGCCAGCAGCTTGAGACTGTCTACGTATGAGCAGTTCTTC. The encoded protein is CASSLRLSTYEQFF.